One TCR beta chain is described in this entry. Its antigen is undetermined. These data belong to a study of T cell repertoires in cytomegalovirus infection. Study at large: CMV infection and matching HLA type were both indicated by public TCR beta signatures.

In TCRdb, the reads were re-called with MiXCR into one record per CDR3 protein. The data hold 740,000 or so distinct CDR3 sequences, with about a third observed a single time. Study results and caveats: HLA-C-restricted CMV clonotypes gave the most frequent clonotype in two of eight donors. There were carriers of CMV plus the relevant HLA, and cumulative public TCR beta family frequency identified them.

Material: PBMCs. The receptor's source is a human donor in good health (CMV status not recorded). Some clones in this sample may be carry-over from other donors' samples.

In DNA form, the CDR3 reads TGTGCCAGCAGCGGGAAAGACAGGGAGGGGGAAAAACTGTTTTTT. Encoded protein: CASSGKDREGEKLFF. The rearrangement joins TRBV7-4 to TRBJ1-4, with TRBD1 matching over 7 bases. V was pared by 5 bases and J by 8 bases, with 11 bases of the junction left unmatched. Germline loops: CDR1 SGHVT, CDR2 SQSDAQ. This CDR3 spans 15 amino acids.